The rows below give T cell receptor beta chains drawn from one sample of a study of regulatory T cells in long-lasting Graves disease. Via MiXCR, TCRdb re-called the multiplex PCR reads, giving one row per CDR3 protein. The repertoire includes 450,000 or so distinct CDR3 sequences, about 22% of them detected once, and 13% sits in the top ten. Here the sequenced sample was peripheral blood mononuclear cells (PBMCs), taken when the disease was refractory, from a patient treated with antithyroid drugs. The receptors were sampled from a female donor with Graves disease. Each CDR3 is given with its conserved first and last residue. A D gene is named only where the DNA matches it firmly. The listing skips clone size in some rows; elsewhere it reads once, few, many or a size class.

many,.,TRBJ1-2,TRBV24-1,TGTGCCACCAGTGATTCTTCTAAGGGGACCTTC,CATSDSSKGTF
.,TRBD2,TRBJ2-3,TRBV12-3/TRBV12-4,TGTGCCAGCAGAGGACTAGCGGGAGGGGCGGGCACAGATACGCAGTATTTT,CASRGLAGGAGTDTQYF
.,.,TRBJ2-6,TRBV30,TGTGCCTTGGCTACTGGGGCCAACGTCCTGACTTTC,CALATGANVLTF
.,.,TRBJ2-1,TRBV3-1,TGTGCCAGCAGCCAAGAGTCACCGGGGGTCCCCAATGAGCAGTTCTTC,CASSQESPGVPNEQFF
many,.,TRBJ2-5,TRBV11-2,TGTGCCAGCAGCTTAGCTATAGGGGGAGAGACCCAGTACTTC,CASSLAIGGETQYF
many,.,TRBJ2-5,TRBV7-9,TGTGCCAGCAGATCGGCTACTCAAGAGACCCAGTACTTC,CASRSATQETQYF
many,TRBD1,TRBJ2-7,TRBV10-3,TGTGCCACGAGCCGGGACAGCCGGACTTACGAGCAGTACTTC,CATSRDSRTYEQYF
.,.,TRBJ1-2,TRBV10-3,TGTGCCATCAGTGAGTCACGAGTTAACTATGGCTACACCTTC,CAISESRVNYGYTF
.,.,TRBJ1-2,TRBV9,TGTGCCAGCAGCGCCGGATATGGCTACACCTTC,CASSAGYGYTF
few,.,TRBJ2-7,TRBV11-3,TGTGCCAGCAGCCGCCTTGAAGGGGCGGGCGAGCAGTACTTC,CASSRLEGAGEQYF
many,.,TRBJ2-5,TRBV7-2,TGTGCCAGCAGCTTAGGGGACGGCGAATTCGAGACCCAGTACTTC,CASSLGDGEFETQYF
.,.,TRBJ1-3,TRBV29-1,TGCAGCGCAAAGACACAAACTGGAAACACCATATATTTT,CSAKTQTGNTIYF
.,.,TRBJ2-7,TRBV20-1,TGCAGTGCCCAGAGGTTTGCCTACGAGCAGTACTTC,CSAQRFAYEQYF
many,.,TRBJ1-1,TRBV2,TGTGCCAGCAGCGTACAGCAGCGGGGCACTGAAGCTTTCTTT,CASSVQQRGTEAFF
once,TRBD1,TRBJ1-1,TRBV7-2,TGTGCCAGCAGCTTAGTGGAGGGGGCCGGAACTGAAGCTTTCTTT,CASSLVEGAGTEAFF
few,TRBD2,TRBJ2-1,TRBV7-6,TGTGCCAGCAGCTTACCTAGCGGGAGCTCCTACAATGAGCAGTTCTTC,CASSLPSGSSYNEQFF
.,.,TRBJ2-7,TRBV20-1,TGCAGTGCTAGAGCCCCAATCTTTGAGCACAGTTTCTCCTACGAGCAGTACTTC,CSARAPIFEHSFSYEQYF
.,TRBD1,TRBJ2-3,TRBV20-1,TGCAGTGCCCGGGACAGGGTGGCAGATACGCAGTATTTT,CSARDRVADTQYF
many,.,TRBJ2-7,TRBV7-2,TGTGCCAGCAGCTTGCGGCAGACCTACGAGCAGTACTTC,CASSLRQTYEQYF
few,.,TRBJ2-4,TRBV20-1,TGCAGTGCTATACAAGGGAACATTCAGTACTTC,CSAIQGNIQYF
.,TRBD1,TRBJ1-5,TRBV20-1,TGCAGTGCTTCCACAGGGGGCACTAGCAATCAGCCCCAGCATTTT,CSASTGGTSNQPQHF
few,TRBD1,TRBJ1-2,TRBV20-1,TGCAGTGCTAGACCCAGGGGGCGAGATGGCTACACCTTC,CSARPRGRDGYTF
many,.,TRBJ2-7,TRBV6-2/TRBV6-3,TGTGCCAGCAGTTACTTTGACGAGCAGTACTTC,CASSYFDEQYF
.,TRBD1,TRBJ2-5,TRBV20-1,TGCAGTGCTATTGGGTTCTCCGGGACAGGGGAGACCCAGTACTTC,CSAIGFSGTGETQYF
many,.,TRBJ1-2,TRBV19,TGTGCCACCCACTGGGCCGACAGCAACAGTAACTATGGCTACACCTTC,CATHWADSNSNYGYTF
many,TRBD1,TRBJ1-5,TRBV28,TGTGCCAGCAGATCCGGACAGGTAAACAATCAGCCCCAGCATTTT,CASRSGQVNNQPQHF
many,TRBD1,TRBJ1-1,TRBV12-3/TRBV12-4,TGTGCCAGCAGTCTAGGACAGGGTTTCGAAAATGAAGCTTTCTTT,CASSLGQGFENEAFF
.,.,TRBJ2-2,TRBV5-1,TGCGCCAGTTCAGATGACAGATACACCGGGGAGCTGTTTTTT,CASSDDRYTGELFF
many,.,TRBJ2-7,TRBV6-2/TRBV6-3,TGTGCCAGCAGTTACATGGCACCCTCCCGACTAGGCTACGAGCAGTACTTC,CASSYMAPSRLGYEQYF
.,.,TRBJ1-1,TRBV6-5,TGTGCCAGCAGTTACTCTGGGGGGGCCGAGCGGGCTTTCTTT,CASSYSGGAERAFF
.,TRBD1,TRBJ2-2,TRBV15,TGTGCCACCAGCGGGGACAGGGGGCCCGGGGAGCTGTTTTTT,CATSGDRGPGELFF
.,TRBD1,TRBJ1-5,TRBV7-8,TGTGCCAGCAGCCCCGCCCCCGGAGACAGGGGGCCCCAGCATTTT,CASSPAPGDRGPQHF
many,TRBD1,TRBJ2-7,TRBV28,TGTGCCAGCAGTCTAACCCTGGGACAGGGAAGCTACGAGCAGTACTTC,CASSLTLGQGSYEQYF
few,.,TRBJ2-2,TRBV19,TGTGCCAGTAGTATAGATCTGGCAGACACCGGGGAGCTGTTTTTT,CASSIDLADTGELFF
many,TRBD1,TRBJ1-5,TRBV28,TGTGCCAGCAGCGTAACTGCCGGGACAGTCAATCAGCCCCAGCATTTT,CASSVTAGTVNQPQHF
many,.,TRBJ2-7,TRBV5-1,TGCGCCAGCAGCTTGGAGGCGGACCACGAGCAGTACTTC,CASSLEADHEQYF
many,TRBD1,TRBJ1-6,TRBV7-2,TGTGCCAGCAGCTCAGGACAGGGGGTCTATAATTCACCCCTCCACTTT,CASSSGQGVYNSPLHF
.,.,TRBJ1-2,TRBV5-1,TGCGCCAGCAGGGACCGGACAGCTGATGGCTACACCTTC,CASRDRTADGYTF
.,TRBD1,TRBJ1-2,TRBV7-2,TGTGCCAGCAGTCCTGACAGGGTGTTCAACTATGGCTACACCTTC,CASSPDRVFNYGYTF
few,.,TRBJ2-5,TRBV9,TGTGCCAGCAGCGTAGGTGGTTTTGCCGGACAGTCTCAAGAGACCCAGTACTTC,CASSVGGFAGQSQETQYF
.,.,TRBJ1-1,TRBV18,TGTGCCAGCTCACGACAGCCCGACCGGATGAACACTGAAGCTTTCTTT,CASSRQPDRMNTEAFF
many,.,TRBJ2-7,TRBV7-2,TGTGCCAGCAGCTTAGGGGACTTATTCTCCTACGAGCAGTACTTC,CASSLGDLFSYEQYF
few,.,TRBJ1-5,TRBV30,TGTGCCTGGAGAGGGGGCAATCAGCCCCAGCATTTT,CAWRGGNQPQHF
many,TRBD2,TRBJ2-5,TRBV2,TGTGCCAGCAGTGCCCCTCTGATAGCGGGGCTTGAGACCCAGTACTTC,CASSAPLIAGLETQYF
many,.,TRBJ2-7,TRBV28,TGTGCCAGCAATCTTGGGGGCCTCTCCTACGAGCAGTACTTC,CASNLGGLSYEQYF
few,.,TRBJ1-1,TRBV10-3,TGTGCCATCAGTGAACCCAGTAAGTCTGAAGCTTTCTTT,CAISEPSKSEAFF
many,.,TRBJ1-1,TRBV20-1,TGCAGTGCCCCCGGGCGGGGAAGCCTGAACACTGAAGCTTTCTTT,CSAPGRGSLNTEAFF
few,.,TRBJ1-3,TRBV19,TGTTCTTACGGAAACACCATATATTTT,CSYGNTIYF
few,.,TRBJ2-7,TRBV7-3,TGTGCCAGCAGCCCTACACGGGGGATTCAGTACTTC,CASSPTRGIQYF
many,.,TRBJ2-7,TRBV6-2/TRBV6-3,TGTGCCAGCAGAGGGGACATCTCCTACGAGCAGTACTTC,CASRGDISYEQYF
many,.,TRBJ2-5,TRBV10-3,TGTGCCATCAGAGATCATGGACAGCAAGAGACCCAGTACTTC,CAIRDHGQQETQYF
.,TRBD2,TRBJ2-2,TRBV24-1,TGTGCCACCAGTGTTCCTAGCGGGAGGAGGGCCGGGGAGCTGTTTTTT,CATSVPSGRRAGELFF
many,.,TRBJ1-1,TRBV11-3,TGTGCCAGCAGCTTCAACGGAGGAGACACTGAAGCTTTCTTT,CASSFNGGDTEAFF
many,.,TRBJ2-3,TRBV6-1,TGTGCCAGCAGTGAGACTACGATCACGGATACGCAGTATTTT,CASSETTITDTQYF
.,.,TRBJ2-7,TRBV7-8,TGTGCCAGTAGTAGTGGGGCAGGGGACTCCTACGAGCAGTACTTC,CASSSGAGDSYEQYF